Shown below are 4 T cell receptor beta chains from a single sample sequenced in a study of cytomegalovirus exposure and HLA in healthy donors. The PCR employed 60 Vbeta primers together with 13 Jbeta primers. The repertoire was sequenced with immunoSEQ multiplex PCR; TCRdb's copy has only in-frame clones and lacks some. The sample holds about 130,000 clones, about 81% seen once. What was sequenced was PBMCs. The origin of the receptors is a woman aged 30 to 39 in good health and CMV-seronegative.

This clone turned up a few times. The V gene is TRBV6-1, the J gene TRBJ2-7; 9 bases line up with TRBD1. The junction had 7 bases not matched to a gene; V was cut back by 8 bases and J by 2 bases. Germline CDR1 reads MNHNS; CDR2 reads SASEGT. The CDR3 spans 14 residues. CDR3 coding DNA: TGTGCCAGCCGGGACAGGGTGGGACCCTACGAGCAGTACTTC. This codes for CASRDRVGPYEQYF.

The chain uses TRBV25-1 and TRBJ2-5; possibly TRBD1 for D (6 bases). CDR1 is MGHDK and CDR2 is SYGVNS in the germline V gene. This CDR3 is 15 amino acids long. Trimming took off 5 bases at V and 4 bases at J, with 17 bases between the two ends. CDR3 amino acids: CASSPGDGGRETQYF. DNA of the CDR3: TGTGCCAGCAGTCCGGGTGATGGGGGCCGAGAGACCCAGTACTTC.

Only a few counts were recorded for this clone. The rearrangement joins TRBV25-1 to TRBJ2-1; TRBD1 agrees at 7 bases. The germline V gene has CDR1 MGHDK and CDR2 SYGVNS. V lost 2 bases, J lost 3 bases, and 4 bases stayed unmatched. The CDR3 runs 15 residues. The CDR3 nucleotides are TGTGCCAGCAGTGAACTCGACAGGGACTACAATGAGCAGTTCTTC. The encoded protein is CASSELDRDYNEQFF. The full variable domain, in which reference TRBV25-1 and TRBJ2-1 provide the parts outside the CDR3, is EADIYQTPRYLVIGTGKKITLECSQTMGHDKMYWYQQDPGMELHLIHYSYGVNSTEKGDLSSESTVSRIRTEHFPLTLESARPSHTSQYLCASSELDRDYNEQFFGPGTRLTVL.

The rearrangement joins TRBV4-2 to TRBJ1-4; 9 nucleotides agree with TRBD1. Germline assignment: CDR1 LGHNA and CDR2 YNFKEQ. This CDR3 has 16 amino acids. Trimming took 6 bases from V and 4 from J; bases not matched to a gene: 9. The DNA of the CDR3 is TGTGCCAGCAGGCAACGGACAGGGGACGTTAATGAAAAACTGTTTTTT. Amino acid sequence: CASRQRTGDVNEKLFF.